Listed below are T cell receptor beta chains from one sample, sequenced in a study of Ad26.COV2.S vaccination and SARS-CoV-2 variants. TCRdb keeps only in-frame clones here, not all; method: immunoSEQ multiplex PCR. The repertoire holds fewer than 800,000 clones, approximately 88% seen once, with around 1.4% in the top ten. The sample here was peripheral blood, taken in a trial of Ad26.COV2.S vaccine versus placebo. The origin of the receptors is a person between 18 and 59 years old who received the Ad26.COV2.S COVID-19 vaccine or a placebo. Both conserved end residues are part of each CDR3. Fields, in order: D gene, clone size, V gene, J gene, CDR3 length, CDR3 DNA, CDR3 protein. A D gene is named only where the DNA matches it firmly. Clone size is shown for a subset of rows, as once, few, many or a class of expanded clone.

-	-	TRBV15	TRBJ1-2	16	TGTGCCACCAGCAGAGATCTGGTGGGGCAGAGCTATGGCTACACCTTC	CATSRDLVGQSYGYTF
-	-	TRBV5-6	TRBJ1-3	15	TGTGCCAGCAGCTGGGGACAAATCTCTGGAAACACCATATATTTT	CASSWGQISGNTIYF
-	-	TRBV11-2	TRBJ1-4	15	TGTGCCAGCAGCGGCTACGGTGCAACTAATGAAAAACTGTTTTTT	CASSGYGATNEKLFF
-	-	TRBV13	TRBJ2-1	13	TGTGCCAGCAGCCATGGGGGACTCGGGATAAAGTTCTTC	CASSHGGLGIKFF
-	-	TRBV7-2	TRBJ2-7	14	TGTGCCAGCAGCGGGACAAGGAGCTCCTACGAGCAGTACTTC	CASSGTRSSYEQYF
-	-	TRBV27	TRBJ2-6	15	TGTGCCAGCAGTTTATTGAGCTCTGGGGCCAACGTCCTGACTTTC	CASSLLSSGANVLTF
TRBD1	-	TRBV3-1/TRBV3-2	TRBJ1-6	16	TGTGCCAGCAGCCAACATCACAGGGGTGTTGGGTCACCCCTCCACTTT	CASSQHHRGVGSPLHF
TRBD2	-	TRBV11-2	TRBJ2-5	14	TGTGCCAGCAGCTTCGGGCTAGCGGAAGAGACCCAGTACTTC	CASSFGLAEETQYF
-	-	TRBV19	TRBJ2-1	14	TGTGCCAGTGGCCCATTGAGGGTTGTGAATGAGCAGTTCTTC	CASGPLRVVNEQFF
TRBD2	once	TRBV7-7	TRBJ2-5	15	TGTGCCAGCAGCGCCCTTGCGGGGGGACAAGAGACCCAGTACTTC	CASSALAGGQETQYF
TRBD2	few	TRBV11-3	TRBJ2-1	13	TGTGCCAGCAGCCTGGGACTAGTCCATGAGCAGTTCTTC	CASSLGLVHEQFF
-	-	TRBV7-8	TRBJ1-1	12	TGTGCCAGCAGCGGATCAGGCGTTAGCGCTTTCTTT	CASSGSGVSAFF
TRBD2	few	TRBV12-5	TRBJ2-7	20	TGTGCTAGTGGTTTGCCTAGCTTAGCGGGACCTAATCTAAACTACTACGAGCAGTACTTC	CASGLPSLAGPNLNYYEQYF
-	-	TRBV9	TRBJ2-2	15	TGTGCCAGCAGCGTAACCCCGGAGTGGTTCGGGGAGCTGTTTTTT	CASSVTPEWFGELFF
TRBD1	-	TRBV10-3	TRBJ1-2	15	TGTGCCATCAGTGGAGACGTCACAGGGGGCAATGGCTACACCTTC	CAISGDVTGGNGYTF
TRBD2	-	TRBV14	TRBJ2-5	17	TGTGCCAGCAGCCAAGATGGGACTAGCGTTTTCCTCGGGACCCAGTACTTC	CASSQDGTSVFLGTQYF
-	-	TRBV4-3	TRBJ2-7	13	TGCGCCAGCAGCCACTCATGTCCCTCAGGGAGGTACTTC	CASSHSCPSGRYF
TRBD2	-	TRBV5-4	TRBJ2-1	13	TGTGCCAGCAGCTGGGGGGGACTAGGATTGCGGTTCTTC	CASSWGGLGLRFF
-	-	TRBV6-1	TRBJ2-7	15	TGTGCCAGCAGTGAAGCTAGCGGCAGGTATCTCGAGCAGTACTTC	CASSEASGRYLEQYF
-	-	TRBV5-1	TRBJ2-1	17	TGCGCCAGCAGCGTGGAGTTTGGTGGGAGCTCCTACAATGAGCAGTTCTTC	CASSVEFGGSSYNEQFF
-	once	TRBV5-6	TRBJ2-1	14	TGTGCCAGCAGCGGATCGGGACCCTACAATGAGCAGTTCTTC	CASSGSGPYNEQFF
TRBD1	few	TRBV2	TRBJ2-7	13	TGTGCCAGCAGAGGGACAGGGGAGAACGAGCAGTACTTC	CASRGTGENEQYF
TRBD2	-	TRBV3-1/TRBV3-2	TRBJ2-1	18	TGTGCCAGCAGCCAAGTTCGATTGTGGCTAGCGGGGTACAATGAGCAGTTCTTC	CASSQVRLWLAGYNEQFF